Shown below are 4 T cell receptor beta chains from a single sample sequenced in a study of T cells in Graves' hyperthyroidism and ophthalmopathy. RNA transcripts were the template for amplifying TCR beta CDR3 regions. When the TCR CDR3 underwent first-round RT-PCR, the HTBI primer set was used. TCRdb re-derived calls from the multiplex PCR reads in MiXCR, one entry per CDR3 protein. The data show about 360,000 distinct CDR3 sequences, with 13% seen just once and 9% to 9.5% held by the top ten. Sequencing input: blood. Receptor source: a woman younger than 30 with Graves' hyperthyroidism.

The table lists this clonotype with many counts. The V call is TRBV5-1, the J call TRBJ2-3, with D perhaps TRBD1 or TRBD2 (7 bases each). Trimming took 4 bases from V and 4 from J, leaving 19 bases between them. The length of the CDR3 is 16 residues. From germline, CDR1 is SGHRS and CDR2 YFSETQ. The CDR3 DNA sequence: TGCGCCAGCAGCCCTGAGGGGGCGGGAGTGCCAGATACGCAGTATTTT. Translating it yields CASSPEGAGVPDTQYF. Full variable domain (remainder filled in from reference TRBV5-1 and TRBJ2-3): KAGVTQTPRYLIKTRGQQVTLSCSPISGHRSVSWYQQTPGQGLQFLFEYFSETQRNKGNFPGRFSGRQFSNSRSEMNVSTLELGDSALYLCASSPEGAGVPDTQYFGPGTRLTVL.

This chain connects TRBV7-9 to TRBJ1-1; D ambiguous. V dropped 7 bases and J dropped 5 bases, with 14 bases sitting between them. CDR3 length: 13 amino acids. Germline V lookup: CDR1 SEHNR, CDR2 FQNEAQ (reference sequence). As DNA, the CDR3 is TGTGCCAGCACGAACGGTGGAAAGACTGAAGCTTTCTTT. Its protein is CASTNGGKTEAFF.

Only a few counts were recorded for this clonotype. The chain links TRBV9 to TRBJ1-6; 8 positions match TRBD1. V shed 6 bases and J 5 bases; nucleotides not matched to a gene: 13. The CDR3 contains 17 residues. Per the germline V gene, CDR1 is SGDLS and CDR2 is YYNGEE. The CDR3 reads CASTNQIDRGNNSPLHF. The CDR3 DNA sequence: TGTGCCAGCACCAATCAAATCGACAGGGGAAATAATTCACCCCTCCACTTT.

This clonotype was found many times. This sequence joins TRBV18 and TRBJ1-2; 11 bases match TRBD1. Per germline, CDR1 KGHSH and CDR2 LQKENI. The CDR3 has 13 residues. V shed 6 bases, J shed 6 bases, and the junction held 3 bases outside the gene matches. CDR3 region: CASSDRGLHGYTF. In DNA, the CDR3 is TGTGCCAGCTCGGACAGGGGGCTCCATGGCTACACCTTC.